This TCR beta chain originates from a study of cytomegalovirus exposure and HLA in healthy donors. Study-wide context: Most genotyped donors, around 86% of fewer than 400, had Caucasian-associated genetic ancestry.

Study results and caveats: Several of the most significant clusters appeared, in a later analysis, to be linked to common viral pathogens.

A note on this clone: Its antigen is unknown.

Both 60 Vbeta primers and 13 Jbeta primers went into the PCR. Some clones are missing from TCRdb's copy, which holds only in-frame ones; the method was immunoSEQ multiplex PCR. In the table there are around 170,000 clones, almost 80% of which are singletons. The CDR3 is made up of 15 amino acids. CDR1 MNHNY and CDR2 SVGAGI come from the germline V gene (reference sequence). Trimming removed 5 bases at V and 0 bases at J, with 12 bases between. Each of the donors was a healthy bone marrow donor. The J gene is TRBJ2-3, the V gene TRBV6-6, with D uncertain. The sample consisted of PBMCs. This TCR was recovered from a male donor in good health and CMV-seronegative. The CDR3, as DNA: TGTGCCAGCAGTACCGACTTAACTAGCACAGATACGCAGTATTTT. Translation: CASSTDLTSTDTQYF.